This T cell receptor (beta chain) was documented in a study of early T cells in non-severe SARS-CoV-2 infection (dated by TCRdb to about 2021). About the full investigation: Bulk RNA from unsorted whole blood was used for TCR sequencing, so alpha and beta chains could not be paired.

CDR1 and CDR2 (SEHNR, FQNEAQ) derive from the germline V gene (reference sequence). The CDR3 runs 15 amino acids, cysteine and phenylalanine included. The sequence is cut down to CDR3 DNA, 45 bases in frame from base 1. At the junction V is shortened by 5 bases and J by 4 bases; bases outside the gene matches: 9. Study-wide findings and limitations: VDJdb matching was skewed toward anti-spike CD8 responses and likely underestimated virus-specific expansions, missing private and CD4 specificities.

A case-control design nested within a healthcare worker cohort in London, UK, was used, with weekly nasopharyngeal swab PCR tests and blood sampling performed. Healthcare workers were enrolled in the week of the UK lockdown, from 23 to 31 March 2020, and were followed every week for up to about 16 weeks. Library preparation used 5' RACE. This sample was sequenced with a NextSeq 500. In the TCR library protocol, unique molecular identifiers were attached to individual cDNA molecules to correct for PCR bias and sequencing error. Sequencing covered both TCR alpha and beta chains, and within each sample the abundances of alpha and beta sequences were tightly co-correlated. The source study handled its data this way. Decombinator V4 was used to annotate the V gene, J gene and CDR3 of the TCR sequences. Expanded TCRs were defined as changing significantly between any two time points under a Poisson model with p below 0.0001. TCR abundances were normalised to the total number of TCRs sequenced per sample and expressed as counts per million. TRAV1-2 paired with TRAJ12, TRAJ20 or TRAJ33 defined MAIT TCRs, while TRAV10 paired with TRAJ18 defined iNKT TCRs. VDJdb, accessed 1 November 2021, was searched for CMV, EBV and SARS-CoV-2 annotated TCRs, with TCRs annotated for multiple antigens excluded. TCRdb trimmed the raw reads at Q25, called clones with MiXCR and kept productive beta chains. Rows are unified per CDR3 protein, each entry keeping the most common DNA and genes. The V and J calls were determined by TCRdb, not by the authors. This sample gives roughly 43,000 distinct CDR3 sequences in total; 20% to 25% of them show up just once. The top ten hold approximately 4.4% of the sample.

This clonotype was seen many times. Its antigen specificity is not known. No quality values exist for individual bases; no much larger clone is one base distant. This sequence uses TRBV7-9 and TRBJ1-1, with TRBD1 matching 8 junction bases. The source material was whole blood, sampled at baseline. The TCR comes from an adult who was a healthcare worker with PCR-confirmed SARS-CoV-2 infection or an uninfected control (not recorded which). The nucleotide sequence reads TGTGCCAGCAGCCAAGGACAGGGTTGGAGCACTGAAGCTTTCTTT. Its amino acids are CASSQGQGWSTEAFF.